One and the same sample provided the 5 T cell receptor beta chains below, sequenced in a study of spatial heterogeneity in lung cancer. TCRdb re-analysed the 5' RACE reads in MiXCR, keeping a single row per CDR3 protein. The data show over 90,000 distinct CDR3 sequences, approximately 8.5% seen once. The sample's time point: sample taken at primary tumor resection. Whole RNA obtained from tumor, nontumor lung or frozen PBMC underwent sequencing without sorting. This material consisted of PBMCs, taken at surgery. The source of these receptors is a male donor with early-stage non-small cell lung cancer.

J is TRBJ1-6 and V is TRBV28; the D gene is possibly TRBD1 (6 bases). The CDR3 contains 15 residues. Trimming removed 2 bases at V and 10 bases at J, with 15 bases between. Germline CDR1 reads MDHEN; CDR2 reads SYDVKM. The CDR3 sequence is CASSLGWRGGSPLHF. The CDR3 DNA reads as TGTGCCAGCAGTTTAGGTTGGAGGGGGGGCTCACCCCTCCACTTT.

The V call is TRBV29-1, the J call TRBJ2-7; 8 nucleotides line up with TRBD1. The CDR3 is 12 residues long. The germline V gene has CDR1 SQVTM and CDR2 ANQGSEA. Trimming at V came to 4 bases and at J to 4 bases, leaving 3 bases not matched to a gene. This CDR3 reads CSVGTGGYEQYF. CDR3 nucleotides: TGCAGCGTTGGTACAGGGGGGTACGAGCAGTACTTC.

This clonotype was seen at least ten times. J is TRBJ1-2 and V is TRBV28; D unclear. V was shortened by 4 bases and J by 10 bases, with 13 bases between the two germline ends. CDR1 is MDHEN, CDR2 SYDVKM, per germline. The CDR3 runs 12 residues. The CDR3, as DNA: TGTGCCAGCAGTTCCCCTATCCCGGACTACACCTTC. Protein: CASSSPIPDYTF.

This clonotype came up many times. This chain joins TRBV5-1 and TRBJ2-7; D remains ambiguous. The germline V gene has CDR1 SGHRS and CDR2 YFSETQ. V lost 6 bases and J 5 bases, leaving 6 bases between the germline ends. The CDR3 consists of 10 residues. Here the CDR3 DNA reads TGCGCCAGCACGATGCACGAGCAGTACTTC. Encoded protein: CASTMHEQYF.

About this clonotype itself: Possible read error: a much larger clone is one base away. The V and J genes are TRBV12-3 or TRBV12-4 and TRBJ2-3; 7 bases are shared with TRBD2. CDR3 length: 14 residues. The ends lost 6 bases at V and 6 bases at J; junction bases unmatched: 9. The CDR3 is CASSRRLATDTQYF. The CDR3 DNA reads as TGTGCCAGCAGCCGGCGACTAGCAACGGATACGCAGTATTTT.